The present TCR beta chain was sequenced within a study of T cell responses to AZD1222 COVID-19 vaccine. CDR3 length: 16 amino acids. Germline-derived CDR1 and CDR2 are MNHEY and SMNVEV (reference sequence). V lost 5 bases to trimming and J lost 3 bases; unmatched junction nucleotides: 6. TCRdb keeps only in-frame clones here, not all; method: immunoSEQ multiplex PCR. Of fewer than 100,000 clones listed, roughly 90% are singletons. Of note for this clone: The antigen remains undetermined.

Findings of the study overall: Among the donors, most were white British and more were female, and clonal diversity was possibly underestimated. The breadth and depth of Spike-specific TCRs increased once two AZD1222 doses had been given.

This TCR came from an adult who received the AZD1222 COVID-19 vaccine. The sample in question was peripheral blood, obtained 28 days after the second AZD1222 dose. The rearrangement links TRBV27 to TRBJ1-4; 10 bases are shared with TRBD1. Written as DNA, the CDR3 is TGTGCCAGCAGTCCAAGACAGGGGGCGGCTAATGAAAAACTGTTTTTT. Its translation: CASSPRQGAANEKLFF.